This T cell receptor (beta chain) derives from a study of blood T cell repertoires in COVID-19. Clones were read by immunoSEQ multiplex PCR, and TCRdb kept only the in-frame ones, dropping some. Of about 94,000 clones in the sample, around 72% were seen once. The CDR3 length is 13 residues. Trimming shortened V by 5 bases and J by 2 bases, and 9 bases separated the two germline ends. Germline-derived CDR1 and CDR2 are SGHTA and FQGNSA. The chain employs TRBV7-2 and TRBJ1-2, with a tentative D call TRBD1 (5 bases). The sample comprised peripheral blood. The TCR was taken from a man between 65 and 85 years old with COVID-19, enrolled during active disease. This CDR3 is CASSPAGNYGYTF. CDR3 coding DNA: TGTGCCAGCAGCCCGGCAGGGAACTATGGCTACACCTTC.